The 2 T cell receptor beta chains below all came from one sample that was sequenced in a study of cytomegalovirus exposure and HLA in healthy donors. 60 Vbeta and 13 Jbeta primers were used in PCR. Sequencing was performed with immunoSEQ multiplex PCR; in TCRdb, only in-frame clones are kept and a portion is missing. Among tens of thousands of clones listed, 81% were seen once. The sample was PBMCs. The source is a human donor in good health.

The CDR3 reads CASSEGDSSYEQYF. In DNA, the CDR3 is TGTGCCAGCAGTGAAGGGGACAGCTCCTACGAGCAGTACTTC. The V call is TRBV25-1, the J call TRBJ2-7, with 7 nucleotides matching TRBD1. This CDR3 has 14 amino acids. Per the germline V gene, CDR1 is MGHDK and CDR2 is SYGVNS. With 2 bases clipped from V and 0 bases from J, the junction kept 1 base outside the gene matches.

The CDR3 DNA sequence: TGTGCCAGTATGGGGGTGGGGGGGAGCTATCAGCCCCAGCATTTT. It encodes CASMGVGGSYQPQHF. This sequence joins TRBV19 and TRBJ1-5; weak D call: TRBD1 (5 bases). Germline assignment: CDR1 LNHDA and CDR2 SQIVND (reference sequence). The CDR3 has 15 residues. Trimming cost V 7 bases and J 5 bases, with 18 bases left between them.